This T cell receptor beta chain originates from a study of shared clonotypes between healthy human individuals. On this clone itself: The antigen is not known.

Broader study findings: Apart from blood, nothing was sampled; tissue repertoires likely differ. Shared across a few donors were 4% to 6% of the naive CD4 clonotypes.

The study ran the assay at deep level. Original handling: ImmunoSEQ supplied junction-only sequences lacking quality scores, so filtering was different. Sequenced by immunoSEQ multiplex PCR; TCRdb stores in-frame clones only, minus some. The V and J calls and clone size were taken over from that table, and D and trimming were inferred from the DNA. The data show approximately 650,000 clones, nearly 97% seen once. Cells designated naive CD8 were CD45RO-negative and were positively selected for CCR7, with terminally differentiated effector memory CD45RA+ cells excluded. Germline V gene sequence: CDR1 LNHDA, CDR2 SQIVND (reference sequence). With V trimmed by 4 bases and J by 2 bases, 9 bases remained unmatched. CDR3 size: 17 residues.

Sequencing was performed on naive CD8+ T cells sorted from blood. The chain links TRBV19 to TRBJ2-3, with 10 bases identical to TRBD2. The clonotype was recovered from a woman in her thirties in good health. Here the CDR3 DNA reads TGTGCCAGTAGTACCCGACTAGCGGGCGAAGACACAGATACGCAGTATTTT. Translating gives CASSTRLAGEDTDTQYF.